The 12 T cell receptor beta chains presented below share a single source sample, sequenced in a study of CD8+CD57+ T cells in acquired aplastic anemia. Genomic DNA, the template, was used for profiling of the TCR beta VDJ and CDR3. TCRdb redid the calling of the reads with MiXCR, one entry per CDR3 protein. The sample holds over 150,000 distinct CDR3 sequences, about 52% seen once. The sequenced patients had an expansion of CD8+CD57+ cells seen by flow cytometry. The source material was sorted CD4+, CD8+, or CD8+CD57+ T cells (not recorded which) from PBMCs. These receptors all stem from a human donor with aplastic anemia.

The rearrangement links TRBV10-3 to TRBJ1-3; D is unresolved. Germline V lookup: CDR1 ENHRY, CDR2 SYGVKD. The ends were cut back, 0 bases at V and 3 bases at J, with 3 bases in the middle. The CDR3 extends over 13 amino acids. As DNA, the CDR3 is TGTGCCATCAGTGAGTCAGTTGGAAACACCATATATTTT. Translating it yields CAISESVGNTIYF.

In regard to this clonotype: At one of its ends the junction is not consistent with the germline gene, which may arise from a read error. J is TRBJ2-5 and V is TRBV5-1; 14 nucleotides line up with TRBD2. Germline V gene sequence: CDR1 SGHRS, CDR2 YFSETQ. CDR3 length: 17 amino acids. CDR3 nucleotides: TGCACCAGCAGCTTGGGACTAGCGGGGGCCCCACGGGAGACCCAGTACTTC. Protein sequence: CTSSLGLAGAPRETQYF.

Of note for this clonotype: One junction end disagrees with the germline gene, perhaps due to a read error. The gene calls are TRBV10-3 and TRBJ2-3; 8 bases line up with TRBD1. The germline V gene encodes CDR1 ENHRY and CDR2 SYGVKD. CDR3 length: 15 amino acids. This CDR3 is CASSDQTGGLDTQYF. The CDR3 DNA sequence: TGTGCCAGCAGTGACCAAACAGGGGGGTTGGATACGCAGTATTTT.

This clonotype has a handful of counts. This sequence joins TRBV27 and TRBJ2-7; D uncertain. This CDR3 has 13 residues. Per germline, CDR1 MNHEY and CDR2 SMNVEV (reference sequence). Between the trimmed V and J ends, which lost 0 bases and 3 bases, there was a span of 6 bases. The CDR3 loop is CASSLSRYYEQYF. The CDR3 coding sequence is TGTGCCAGCAGTTTATCCCGGTACTACGAGCAGTACTTC.

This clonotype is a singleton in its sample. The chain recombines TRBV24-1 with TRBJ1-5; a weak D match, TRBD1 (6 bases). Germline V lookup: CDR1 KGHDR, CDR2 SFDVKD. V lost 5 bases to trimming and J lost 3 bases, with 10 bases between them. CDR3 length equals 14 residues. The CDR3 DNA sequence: TGTGCCACCAGTGTTAGGGGGATCAATCAGCCCCAGCATTTT. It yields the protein CATSVRGINQPQHF.

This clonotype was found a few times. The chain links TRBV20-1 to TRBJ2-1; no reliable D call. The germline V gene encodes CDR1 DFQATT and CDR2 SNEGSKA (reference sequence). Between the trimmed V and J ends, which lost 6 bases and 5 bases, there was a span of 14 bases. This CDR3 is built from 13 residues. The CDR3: CSASSVEDNEQFF. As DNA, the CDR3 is TGCAGTGCCAGCAGCGTAGAAGACAATGAGCAGTTCTTC.

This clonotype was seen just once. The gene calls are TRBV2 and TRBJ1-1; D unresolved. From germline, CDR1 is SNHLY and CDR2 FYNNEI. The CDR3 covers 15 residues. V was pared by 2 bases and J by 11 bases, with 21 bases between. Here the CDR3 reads CASSERLRAGLRAFF. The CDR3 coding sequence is TGTGCCAGCAGTGAACGCCTTCGGGCAGGCCTTCGGGCTTTCTTT.

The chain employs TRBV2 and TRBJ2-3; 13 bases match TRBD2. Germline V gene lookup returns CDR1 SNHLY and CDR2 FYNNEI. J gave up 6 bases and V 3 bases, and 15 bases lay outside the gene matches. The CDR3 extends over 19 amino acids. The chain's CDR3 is CASSEEAFVTSGGLDTQYF. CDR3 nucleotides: TGTGCCAGCAGTGAGGAAGCCTTTGTGACTAGCGGGGGGTTGGATACGCAGTATTTT. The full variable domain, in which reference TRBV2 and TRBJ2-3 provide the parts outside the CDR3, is EPEVTQTPSHQVTQMGQEVILRCVPISNHLYFYWYRQILGQKVEFLVSFYNNEISEKSEIFDDQFSVERPDGSNFTLKIRSTKLEDSAMYFCASSEEAFVTSGGLDTQYFGPGTRLTVL.

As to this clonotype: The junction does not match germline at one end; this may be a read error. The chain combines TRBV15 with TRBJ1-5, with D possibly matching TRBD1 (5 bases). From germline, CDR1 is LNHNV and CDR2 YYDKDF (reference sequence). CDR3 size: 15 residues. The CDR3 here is CATSRDRGSNQPPHF. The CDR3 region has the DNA TGTGCCACTAGCAGAGATCGGGGGAGCAATCAGCCCCCGCATTTT.

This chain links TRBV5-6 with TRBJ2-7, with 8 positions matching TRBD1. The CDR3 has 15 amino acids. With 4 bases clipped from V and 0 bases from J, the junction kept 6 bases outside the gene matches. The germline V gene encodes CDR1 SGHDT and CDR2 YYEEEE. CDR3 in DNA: TGTGCCAGCAGCGTGGACAGGGCAGTCTCCTACGAGCAGTACTTC. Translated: CASSVDRAVSYEQYF.

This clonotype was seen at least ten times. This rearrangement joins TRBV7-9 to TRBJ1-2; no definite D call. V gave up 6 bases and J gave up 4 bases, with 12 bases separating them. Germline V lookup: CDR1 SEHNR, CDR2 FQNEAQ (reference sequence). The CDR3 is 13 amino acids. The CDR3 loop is CASSPGLIYGYTF. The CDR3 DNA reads TGTGCCAGCAGTCCTGGTCTCATCTATGGCTACACCTTC.

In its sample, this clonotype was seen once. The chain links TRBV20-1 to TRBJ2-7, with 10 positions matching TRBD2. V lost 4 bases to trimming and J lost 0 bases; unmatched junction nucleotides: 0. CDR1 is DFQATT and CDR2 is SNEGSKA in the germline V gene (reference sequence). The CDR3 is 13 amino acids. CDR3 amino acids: CSATSGSSYEQYF. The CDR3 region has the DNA TGCAGTGCTACTAGCGGGAGCTCCTACGAGCAGTACTTC.